This is a list of T cell receptor beta chains from one sample in a study of control samples from healthy donors and cancer patients. Here immunoSEQ multiplex PCR was the method, and the copy in TCRdb shows in-frame clones only, minus some. Found here are around 160,000 clones, roughly 93% of them singletons; the top ten hold about 5.8%. The sequenced sample was blood. The receptor set was obtained from a man younger than 35 in good health. The CDR3 runs from the conserved cysteine through the conserved F or W. The D gene is left open where the match is weak. Rows may omit the clone size; those that give it use once, few, many or a size class.

.,14,TRBV6-5,.,TRBJ2-7,TGTGCCAGCAGTTACGACGGCTTTGCCTACGAGCAGTACTTC,CASSYDGFAYEQYF
.,17,TRBV15,.,TRBJ2-1,TGTGCCACCAGCCAGGGGCGGCGCGGCGAGGATGACAATGAGCAGTTCTTC,CATSQGRRGEDDNEQFF
.,16,TRBV5-4,.,TRBJ2-1,TGTGCCAGCAAATTCTCAGGCGGAAATACCTACAATGAGCAGTTCTTC,CASKFSGGNTYNEQFF
.,19,TRBV27,TRBD1,TRBJ1-6,TGTGCCAGCAGTTTTAAACCGACCGGGACAGGGGGTTATAATTCACCCCTCCACTTT,CASSFKPTGTGGYNSPLHF
.,12,TRBV24-1,.,TRBJ2-2,TGTGCCACCGGACTTGGCACCGGGGAGCTGTTTTTT,CATGLGTGELFF
.,12,TRBV5-6,.,TRBJ1-2,TGTGCCAGCAGCCTCCTTACCTATGGCTACACCTTC,CASSLLTYGYTF
.,16,TRBV2,.,TRBJ1-3,TGTGCCAGCAGTTACGGACCCATCCACTCTGGAAACACCATATATTTT,CASSYGPIHSGNTIYF
.,15,TRBV30,TRBD1,TRBJ1-1,TGTGCCTGGAGAGGGGGCATCCCGGGACGGACTGAAGCTTTCTTT,CAWRGGIPGRTEAFF
.,15,TRBV7-2,TRBD2,TRBJ2-7,TGTGCCAGCAGCTTACTAGCGGGGGGGTACTACGAGCAGTACTTC,CASSLLAGGYYEQYF
.,16,TRBV13,TRBD1,TRBJ2-3,TGTGCCAGCAGCCCCGGTTCGACAGGGGTGACGAATACGCAGTATTTT,CASSPGSTGVTNTQYF
.,14,TRBV5-6,.,TRBJ1-4,TGTGCCAGCAGCTTCTACAGCCTAGGGGAAAAACTGTTTTTT,CASSFYSLGEKLFF
.,15,TRBV4-1,TRBD2,TRBJ2-5,TGCGCCAGCAGCCGCCTACTAGCGGTCCAAGAGACCCAGTACTTC,CASSRLLAVQETQYF
.,16,TRBV7-2,.,TRBJ2-5,TGTGCCAGCAGCCCCCACCTACGGGACGGTTTAGAGACCCAGTACTTC,CASSPHLRDGLETQYF
.,15,TRBV6-1,.,TRBJ2-7,TGTGCCAGCAGTGAAGCGATCCCTAGCGAATACGAGCAGTACTTC,CASSEAIPSEYEQYF
.,15,TRBV21-1,.,TRBJ2-3,TGTGCCAGCAGCAAATGGCGACGAGCGGGAATTACGCAGTATTTT,CASSKWRRAGITQYF
.,16,TRBV7-2,.,TRBJ1-2,TGTGCCAGCAGCTTAGGCGGGCCAGGGAGCTACTATGGCTACACCTTC,CASSLGGPGSYYGYTF
.,13,TRBV7-2,.,TRBJ2-1,TGTGCCAGCAGCTCGTCTCCTAATAATGAGCAGTTCTTC,CASSSSPNNEQFF
.,14,TRBV3-1/TRBV3-2,TRBD1,TRBJ2-7,TGTGCCAGCAGCCCGGACGGGACAGACTACGAGCAGTACTTC,CASSPDGTDYEQYF
.,13,TRBV5-1,.,TRBJ1-2,TGCGCCAGCAGCTTGGGGCAGGGACATGGCTACACCTTC,CASSLGQGHGYTF
.,13,TRBV6-2/TRBV6-3,.,TRBJ2-7,TGTGCCAGCAGCCCCCAGGGAAATCACGAGCAGTACTTC,CASSPQGNHEQYF
.,13,TRBV12-5,.,TRBJ1-6,TGTGCTAGTGGTTTGGAACCAAATTCACCCCTCCACTTT,CASGLEPNSPLHF
.,12,TRBV6-1,.,TRBJ1-1,TGTGCCAGCAGTGAAACCCGTTCTGAAGCTTTCTTT,CASSETRSEAFF
.,14,TRBV30,TRBD1,TRBJ1-1,TGTGCCCAAGACCCCGGGACAGTGAACACTGAAGCTTTCTTT,CAQDPGTVNTEAFF
.,15,TRBV7-2,.,TRBJ1-2,TGTGCCAGCAGCCCCCCTGCTCCCAATAACTATGGCTACACCTTC,CASSPPAPNNYGYTF
.,15,TRBV30,.,TRBJ1-3,TGTGCCTGGACTCGGGATCCAGCCTCTGGAAACACCATATATTTT,CAWTRDPASGNTIYF
.,8,TRBV2,.,TRBJ1-2,TGTGCCAGCAGTGGCTACACCTTC,CASSGYTF
.,15,TRBV9,.,TRBJ2-7,TGTGCCAGCAGCGTAGACCCGGACATTCTCTACGAGCAGTACTTC,CASSVDPDILYEQYF
.,16,TRBV6-6,.,TRBJ2-2,TGTGCCAGCAGTTCCCGAGGTAGCGGGAACACCGGGGAGCTGTTTTTT,CASSSRGSGNTGELFF
.,17,TRBV6-6,TRBD1,TRBJ1-1,TGTGCCAGCAGTCCGGGGACAGGGCCGTTAATGAACACTGAAGCTTTCTTT,CASSPGTGPLMNTEAFF
.,13,TRBV6-1,TRBD1,TRBJ1-1,TGTGCCAGCAGTGACAGGGGGAAGAATGAAGCTTTCTTT,CASSDRGKNEAFF
.,19,TRBV6-2/TRBV6-3,TRBD2,TRBJ2-1,TGTGCCAGCAGTTACCCGGAGAGGGCGGGAGAGGGGTCCTACAATGAGCAGTTCTTC,CASSYPERAGEGSYNEQFF
.,15,TRBV28,.,TRBJ1-5,TGTGCCAGCAGCCCCCTGACAGGCTTCGATCAGCCCCAGCATTTT,CASSPLTGFDQPQHF
once,14,TRBV7-2,.,TRBJ2-7,TGTGCCAGCTCCATAGCGGATACACTACGAGAGCAGTACTTC,CASSIADTLREQYF
.,14,TRBV7-2,.,TRBJ2-7,TGTGCCAGCAGCTTAGTACGTTCAGGGTTCGAGCAGTACTTC,CASSLVRSGFEQYF
.,12,TRBV6-6,.,TRBJ1-2,TGTGCCAGCAGTCCCCCCGACAGGCCAGTTGACTTC,CASSPPDRPVDF
.,15,TRBV4-1,.,TRBJ2-7,TGCGCCAGCAGCCAAGAAGGGGAGGTTACCTACGAGCAGTACTTC,CASSQEGEVTYEQYF
.,14,TRBV5-8,.,TRBJ1-5,TGTGCCAGCAGCGTGCACGTCTATAATCAGCCCCAGCATTTT,CASSVHVYNQPQHF
.,15,TRBV6-5,.,TRBJ2-1,TGTGCCAGCAGCCACGGCCCAAGCTCCTACAATGAGCAGTTCTTC,CASSHGPSSYNEQFF
few,15,TRBV6-6,TRBD1,TRBJ1-5,TGTGCCAGCAGTTACTGGGGACAGGGGGAGAGGCCCCAGCATTTT,CASSYWGQGERPQHF
once,16,TRBV3-1/TRBV3-2,.,TRBJ1-2,TGTGCCAGCAGCCCCCGGGGTCGGGGCTGGCCTTACGGCTACACCTTC,CASSPRGRGWPYGYTF
.,15,TRBV7-2,TRBD2,TRBJ2-3,TGTGCCAGCAGCTTAGGGGGCGGGAGTGCAGATACGCAGTATTTT,CASSLGGGSADTQYF
.,16,TRBV6-5,.,TRBJ2-2,TGTGCCAGCAGTTCTCGGGCAGCGGGCCTCACCGGGGAGCTGTTTTTT,CASSSRAAGLTGELFF
.,14,TRBV14,.,TRBJ2-5,TGTGCCAGCAGCCAAGTCGGGCAAAGAGAGACCCAGTACTTC,CASSQVGQRETQYF
.,15,TRBV4-3,.,TRBJ2-7,TGCGCCAGCAGCCTCAGACTGTCTTCCGGGAACGAGCAGTACTTC,CASSLRLSSGNEQYF
.,14,TRBV19,TRBD2,TRBJ2-5,TGTGCCAGTAGTACCACGGGGGGGAAAGAGACCCAGTACTTC,CASSTTGGKETQYF
.,19,TRBV18,.,TRBJ1-3,TGTGCCAGCTCTCCATATCACGTATCCGGGAGGGGCTCTGGAAACACCATATATTTT,CASSPYHVSGRGSGNTIYF
.,13,TRBV4-1,TRBD2,TRBJ2-3,TGCGCCAGCAGCCAGGGCGGGGGGTATACGCAGTATTTT,CASSQGGGYTQYF
.,11,TRBV30,.,TRBJ1-1,TGTGCCTGCGAGAGGAACACTGAAGCTTTCTTT,CACERNTEAFF
.,15,TRBV7-2,TRBD2,TRBJ2-1,TGTGCCAGCAGCTCGGGACTAGCGGGATCGGGGGAGCAGTTCTTC,CASSSGLAGSGEQFF
.,14,TRBV6-1,.,TRBJ1-1,TGTGCCAGCAGTGAACAAGAGGCGCGCACTGAAGCTTTCTTT,CASSEQEARTEAFF
.,13,TRBV6-5,.,TRBJ1-2,TGTGCCAGCAGTTCCGACGTAGCCTTAGGCTACACCTTC,CASSSDVALGYTF
.,14,TRBV2,.,TRBJ1-1,TGTGCCAGCAGTACCGGGGGGGGGAACACTGAAGCTTTCTTT,CASSTGGGNTEAFF
.,15,TRBV4-1,.,TRBJ1-5,TGCGCCAGCAGCCAAAGGGGGGTAGGTTCAGCGCCCCAGCATTTT,CASSQRGVGSAPQHF
.,14,TRBV29-1,TRBD1,TRBJ1-2,TGCAGCGTTTTGGGACAGGGACTCTCCTATGGCTACACCTTC,CSVLGQGLSYGYTF
.,16,TRBV9,.,TRBJ2-1,TGTGCCAGCAGCGTAGTTTCTCTTGGGAGTGGGAATGAGCAGTTCTTC,CASSVVSLGSGNEQFF
.,12,TRBV3-1/TRBV3-2,.,TRBJ2-3,TGTGCCAGCAGCCAAGTCACAGATACGCAGTATTTT,CASSQVTDTQYF
.,13,TRBV6-5,TRBD1,TRBJ1-5,TGTGCCAGCACGCGACAGGGAGGTCAGCCCCAGCATTTT,CASTRQGGQPQHF